The 14 T cell receptor beta chains in this list originate from one sample, sequenced in a study of CD8 T cells in ankylosing spondylitis. TCRdb re-derived calls from the 5' RACE reads in MiXCR, one entry per CDR3 protein. The sample lists roughly 180,000 distinct CDR3 sequences, roughly 13% occurring once. The sequenced sample was blood, either unsorted or a sorted T cell fraction (not recorded which). These TCRs come from a female donor with ankylosing spondylitis or in good health (not recorded which).

This chain links TRBV5-1 with TRBJ2-1; TRBD2 agrees at 8 bases. Germline loops: CDR1 SGHRS, CDR2 YFSETQ. Germline trimming cut 4 bases from V and 1 base from J; bases unmatched to any gene: 4. This CDR3 has 15 amino acids. The CDR3 protein is CASSRGGASYNEQFF. The CDR3 bases are TGCGCCAGCAGCCGGGGGGGGGCATCCTACAATGAGCAGTTCTTC.

This clonotype was counted ten times or more. The chain employs TRBV5-5 and TRBJ2-1; 14 nucleotides agree with TRBD2. This CDR3 is built from 15 residues. The germline V gene encodes CDR1 SGHKS and CDR2 YYEKEE (reference sequence). With 3 bases clipped from V and 8 bases from J, the junction kept 4 bases outside the gene matches. CDR3: CASSWRLAGGDEQFF. Here the CDR3 DNA reads TGTGCCAGCAGCTGGAGACTAGCGGGAGGGGATGAGCAGTTCTTC. The variable domain in full, with the rest retrieved from reference TRBV5-5 and TRBJ2-1, is DAGVTQSPTHLIKTRGQQVTLRCSPISGHKSVSWYQQVLGQGPQFIFQYYEKEERGRGNFPDRFSARQFPNYSSELNVNALLLGDSALYLCASSWRLAGGDEQFFGPGTRLTVL.

This clonotype was counted at least ten times. J is TRBJ1-2 and V is TRBV29-1; unclear D gene. The CDR3 spans 13 residues. Germline V CDR1 and CDR2: SQVTM, ANQGSEA. Trimming took off 3 bases at V and 3 bases at J, with 11 bases between the two ends. The CDR3 sequence: CSVEKREDYGYTF. CDR3 nucleotides: TGCAGCGTTGAGAAGAGGGAGGACTATGGCTACACCTTC.

Ten or more counts support this clonotype. The genes are TRBV4-2 and TRBJ2-2; 11 positions agree with TRBD2. V gave up 5 bases and J gave up 7 bases; unmatched junction bases: 6. The CDR3 is made up of 15 amino acids. In germline, CDR1 is LGHNA, CDR2 YNFKEQ. The CDR3 nucleotides are TGTGCCAGCAGCTATACTAGCGGGAGTAACGGGGAGCTGTTTTTT. This codes for CASSYTSGSNGELFF.

In its sample, this clonotype was seen many times. This CDR3 is CSARDPRLGDTQYF. In DNA form, the CDR3 reads TGCAGTGCTAGAGACCCCAGGTTGGGCGATACGCAGTATTTT. V usage is TRBV20-1 and J usage is TRBJ2-3; no clear D. Germline V gene lookup returns CDR1 DFQATT and CDR2 SNEGSKA (reference sequence). CDR3 length equals 14 residues. V was pared by 0 bases and J by 6 bases, with 13 bases between.

The chain carries TRBV6-1 and TRBJ2-7; D is unresolved. The CDR3 covers 13 residues. Germline CDR1 MNHNS, CDR2 SASEGT. V lost 2 bases and J lost 3, with 8 bases in between. The CDR3: CASSEPGGYEQYF. For the CDR3, the DNA is TGTGCCAGCAGTGAACCGGGCGGCTACGAGCAGTACTTC.

A few counts support this clonotype. CDR3 sequence reads: CSAFQETQYF. The CDR3 DNA reads as TGCAGTGCATTCCAAGAGACCCAGTACTTC. The V call is TRBV20-1, the J call TRBJ2-5; no firm D call. The CDR3 is made up of 10 amino acids. The germline V and J ends were trimmed by 6 bases and 1 base, with 3 bases remaining between them. Germline loops: CDR1 DFQATT, CDR2 SNEGSKA (reference sequence).

This clonotype occurred many times. The chain uses TRBV29-1 and TRBJ1-5; 11 bases are shared with TRBD1. The germline V gene encodes CDR1 SQVTM and CDR2 ANQGSEA. This CDR3 is built from 14 residues. Trimming cost V 3 bases and J 6 bases; bases outside gene matches: 4. The CDR3 sequence: CSVETGTGGQPQHF. The CDR3 region has the DNA TGCAGCGTTGAGACCGGGACAGGGGGTCAGCCCCAGCATTTT. The complete variable domain, with remaining parts taken from reference TRBV29-1 and TRBJ1-5, reads SAVISQKPSRDICQRGTSLTIQCQVDSQVTMMFWYRQQPGQSLTLIATANQGSEATYESGFVIDKFPISRPNLTFSTLTVSNMSPEDSSIYLCSVETGTGGQPQHFGDGTRLSIL.

This clonotype showed up many times. V usage is TRBV10-3 and J usage is TRBJ1-2; possibly TRBD1 for D (5 bases). There are 11 residues in the CDR3. The germline CDR1 and CDR2 sequences are ENHRY and SYGVKD. V shed 10 bases and J shed 5 bases, with 11 bases lying between them. DNA for the CDR3: TGTGCCACCGCGGGGGAGTATGGCTACACCTTC. Translating it yields CATAGEYGYTF.

Many counts were recorded for this clonotype. This chain uses TRBV29-1 with TRBJ2-5; the D is unclear. Germline V gene data show CDR1 as SQVTM and CDR2 as ANQGSEA. The CDR3 has 13 residues. V was trimmed by 5 bases and J by 0 bases, leaving 10 bases between them. Here the CDR3 reads CSVRGPDQETQYF. Here the CDR3 DNA reads TGCAGCGTTCGCGGACCCGACCAAGAGACCCAGTACTTC.

This clonotype was counted many times. The chain combines TRBV7-9 with TRBJ2-7, with D uncertain. The CDR3 length is 15 residues. Trimming took off 1 base at V and 0 bases at J, with 10 bases between the two ends. Looked up from germline, CDR1 is SEHNR and CDR2 is FQNEAQ (reference sequence). The CDR3 coding sequence is TGTGCCAGCAGCTTAGGTCTCGGGTCCTCCTACGAGCAGTACTTC. Encoded protein: CASSLGLGSSYEQYF.

This clonotype was observed at least ten times. V and J are TRBV7-3 and TRBJ2-3, with D perhaps matching TRBD1 (6 bases). Per the germline V gene, CDR1 is SGHTA and CDR2 is FQGTGA. V dropped 5 bases and J dropped 5 bases, with 11 bases sitting between them. The CDR3 sequence is 13 residues long. CDR3 coding DNA: TGTGCCAGCAGCCCAGGGGCTCAAGATACGCAGTATTTT. Protein: CASSPGAQDTQYF.

The rearrangement joins TRBV7-9 to TRBJ2-1; D call uncertain. The CDR3 runs to 15 residues. Germline loops: CDR1 SEHNR, CDR2 FQNEAQ (reference sequence). V gave up 2 bases and J gave up 3 bases, with 11 bases separating them. Written as DNA, the CDR3 is TGTGCCAGCAGCTTAATCGACAAGAACTACAATGAGCAGTTCTTC. Its protein product is CASSLIDKNYNEQFF.

At least ten counts were recorded for this clonotype. The DNA of the CDR3 is TGTGCCACCAGTGATTACCAGACCCAGTACTTC. Amino acids: CATSDYQTQYF. The chain employs TRBV24-1 and TRBJ2-5; D not certain. The CDR3 runs 11 residues. The V gene lost 2 bases and the J gene lost 6 bases, with 3 bases spanning the gap. CDR1 KGHDR and CDR2 SFDVKD come from the germline V gene.